What follows are 20 T cell receptor beta chains derived from one specimen sequenced in a study of T cell responses to AZD1222 COVID-19 vaccine (dated by TCRdb to the early 2020s). Receptor libraries were prepared by the immunoSEQ multiplex PCR assay. The source is immuneACCESS, and TCRdb retained only in-frame sequences with V and J called. Part of the clones is not carried over; for the studies checked, unresolved V genes explain less than half of this, and the remainder is unexplained. Counted in this sample were over 120,000 clones; around 93% of them appeared once. Roughly 3% of the sample goes to the ten largest clones. This specimen's time point label, per the study, means: about 28 days (+/-7) after the second vaccine dose. The material sequenced was peripheral blood, taken 28 days after the second AZD1222 dose. These receptors all stem from an adult who received the AZD1222 COVID-19 vaccine.

The gene calls are TRBV18 and TRBJ2-7, with 9 bases identical to TRBD2. The J segment lost 6 bases and the V segment lost 1 base, leaving 10 bases of the junction unmatched. This CDR3 is built from 16 residues. Germline V lookup: CDR1 KGHSH, CDR2 LQKENI. CDR3 sequence: CASSPLPRAGGLEQYF. The CDR3 region has the DNA TGTGCCAGCTCACCACTCCCCCGGGCGGGAGGGCTCGAGCAGTACTTC.

The chain joins TRBV19 to TRBJ1-5; TRBD1 might be the D (5 bases). There are 19 residues in the CDR3. Trimming removed 5 bases from V and 12 bases from J, with 35 bases in between. Per the germline V gene, CDR1 is LNHDA and CDR2 is SQIVND (reference sequence). CDR3 amino acids: CASSPPSGHSPGLSRVQHF. As DNA, the CDR3 is TGTGCCAGTAGTCCGCCCAGCGGACACAGTCCCGGACTATCAAGAGTCCAGCATTTT.

The chain employs TRBV23-1 and TRBJ1-5; the D is unclear. TRBV23-1 is sorted into the ORF group, with uncertain function. This CDR3 is 12 amino acids long. Trimming pared 4 bases from V and 4 bases from J, leaving 5 bases between. The CDR3 loop is CASSPGNQPQHF. The DNA of the CDR3 is TGCGCCAGCAGTCCCGGGAATCAGCCCCAGCATTTT.

This sequence joins TRBV28 and TRBJ2-3; TRBD1 agrees at 7 bases. This CDR3 is built from 14 residues. CDR1 MDHEN and CDR2 SYDVKM come from the germline V gene. The ends lost 5 bases at V and 7 bases at J; junction bases unmatched: 9. As DNA, the CDR3 is TGTGCCAGCAGTACCTCGACAGGGCCGAATACGCAGTATTTT. It yields the protein CASSTSTGPNTQYF.

The J gene is TRBJ2-7, the V gene TRBV10-3; D is tentatively TRBD1 or TRBD2 (5 bases each). Deletions cut 7 bases from V and 3 bases from J, with 13 bases between. This CDR3 has 13 amino acids. Germline-derived CDR1 and CDR2 are ENHRY and SYGVKD. CDR3 amino acids: CAITRDGLYEQYF. CDR3 in DNA: TGTGCCATCACCAGGGACGGACTCTACGAGCAGTACTTC.

The chain is built from TRBV7-9 and TRBJ2-7; TRBD2 matches at 14 bases. Per germline, CDR1 SEHNR and CDR2 FQNEAQ (reference sequence). CDR3 length equals 15 residues. Germline trimming cut 4 bases from V and 4 bases from J; bases unmatched to any gene: 3. The chain's CDR3 is CASSSGTSGRYEQYF. DNA of the CDR3: TGTGCCAGCAGCTCAGGGACTAGCGGGAGATACGAGCAGTACTTC.

The rearrangement uses TRBV6-4 and TRBJ1-2; 7 nucleotides align to TRBD1. The ends lost 5 bases at V and 0 bases at J; junction bases unmatched: 6. The CDR3 is 15 residues long. Germline V gene lookup returns CDR1 MRHNA and CDR2 SNTAGT. The CDR3, as DNA: TGTGCCAGCAGTTCAAGTGGACAGGCTAACTATGGCTACACCTTC. This codes for CASSSSGQANYGYTF.

V is TRBV3-1 (or the pseudogene TRBV3-2) and J is TRBJ1-1; tentative D call: TRBD1 (5 bases). Germline CDR1 is LGHDT and CDR2 is YNNKEL (reference sequence). Trimming pared 6 bases from V and 8 bases from J, leaving 16 bases between. This CDR3 is 13 amino acids long. Here the CDR3 DNA reads TGTGCCAGCAGTTCCGGGACCCTGGGGGAAGCTTTCTTT. Residues: CASSSGTLGEAFF.

Here the CDR3 reads CASSFLRGAFF. Written as DNA, the CDR3 is TGTGCCAGCAGCTTCCTTAGGGGAGCTTTCTTT. The chain carries TRBV28 and TRBJ1-1; a possible D gene is TRBD1 (5 bases). The CDR3 consists of 11 residues. The V end was cut by 6 bases, the J end by 10 bases, with 12 bases between. Germline V CDR1 and CDR2: MDHEN, SYDVKM.

The chain carries TRBV6-6 and TRBJ1-5; 9 bases match TRBD1. The J segment lost 5 bases and the V segment lost 6 bases, leaving 5 bases of the junction unmatched. CDR1 and CDR2 from the germline V gene are MNHNY and SVGAGI (reference sequence). The CDR3 spans 14 residues. This chain's CDR3 is CASSGTGNYQPQHF. The CDR3, as DNA: TGTGCCAGCAGCGGGACAGGGAATTATCAGCCCCAGCATTTT.

The chain's CDR3 is CASSVDGSVGANVLTF. The CDR3 nucleotides read TGTGCCAGCAGTGTCGACGGGTCTGTAGGGGCCAACGTCCTGACTTTC. The chain links TRBV2 to TRBJ2-6, with D uncertain. This CDR3 comprises 16 residues. Per germline, CDR1 SNHLY and CDR2 FYNNEI. V was trimmed by 4 bases and J by 4 bases, leaving 14 bases between them.

The chain recombines TRBV18 with TRBJ2-1; 9 bases agree with TRBD1. Germline CDR1 reads KGHSH; CDR2 reads LQKENI. The CDR3 runs 13 residues. V shed 5 bases, J shed 6 bases, and the junction held 2 bases outside the gene matches. CDR3 DNA: TGTGCCAGCTCAGGACAGGGGCTCAATGAGCAGTTCTTC. It yields the protein CASSGQGLNEQFF.

The chain employs TRBV25-1 and TRBJ1-3; 7 bases align to TRBD1. Germline V gives CDR1 MGHDK, CDR2 SYGVNS. The length of the CDR3 is 14 residues. The trim removed 7 bases at V and 4 bases at J, leaving 7 bases unmatched. The CDR3 reads CASTLTGSGNTIYF. In DNA form, the CDR3 reads TGTGCCAGCACCCTGACAGGGTCCGGAAACACCATATATTTT.

The chain couples TRBV7-2 to TRBJ1-2, with 7 bases matching TRBD1. Germline CDR1 and CDR2: SGHTA and FQGNSA. The CDR3 is 16 residues long. The V and J ends lost 4 bases and 3 bases, in that order; junction bases with no gene match: 11. As DNA, the CDR3 is TGTGCCAGCAGCTCCCGTGCTTCGGGACAGTACTATGGCTACACCTTC. Its translation is CASSSRASGQYYGYTF.

The genes are TRBV18 and TRBJ2-6, with 9 bases that match TRBD1. Trimming at V came to 6 bases and at J to 0 bases, leaving 3 bases not matched to a gene. The CDR3 covers 16 residues. CDR1 and CDR2 (germline): KGHSH, LQKENI. The CDR3 region has the DNA TGTGCCAGCTCGGGACAGGGCGTCTCTGGGGCCAACGTCCTGACTTTC. This codes for CASSGQGVSGANVLTF.

The chain joins TRBV5-6 to TRBJ2-7; 12 positions agree with TRBD2. This CDR3 has 15 residues. Germline lookup yields CDR1 SGHDT and CDR2 YYEEEE. The V segment lost 0 bases and the J segment 4 bases; nucleotides outside the gene matches: 2. The CDR3 sequence: CASSLVGTSGYEQYF. The DNA of the CDR3 is TGTGCCAGCAGCTTGGTAGGGACTAGCGGGTACGAGCAGTACTTC.

This chain links TRBV28 with TRBJ1-1; 7 bases align to TRBD1. The germline gives CDR1 MDHEN, CDR2 SYDVKM. Trimming removed 6 bases from V and 5 bases from J; junction bases left unmatched: 3. This CDR3 comprises 12 residues. This chain's CDR3 is CASSQGGTEAFF. The CDR3 DNA reads TGTGCCAGCAGCCAGGGGGGGACTGAAGCTTTCTTT.

This clone has only one observation. CDR3 nucleotide sequence: TGTGCCAGCAGCTTAGACGGAAAGACCCAGTACTTC. Encoded protein: CASSLDGKTQYF. V is TRBV13 and J is TRBJ2-5; D is undetermined. Germline V gene data show CDR1 as PRHDT and CDR2 as FYEKMQ (reference sequence). There are 12 residues in the CDR3. V shed 1 base and J shed 6 bases, with 6 bases lying between them.

The V gene is TRBV10-3, the J gene TRBJ2-1; the match to TRBD2 covers 8 bases. The CDR3 has 15 residues. J was trimmed by 6 bases and V by 11 bases; bases with no gene match: 15. The germline V gene encodes CDR1 ENHRY and CDR2 SYGVKD. In DNA, the CDR3 is TGTGCCTCCCACCCTAAGGCGGGAGGTAGCAATGAGCAGTTCTTC. It codes for CASHPKAGGSNEQFF.

The rearrangement uses TRBV20-1 and TRBJ2-7, with D unclear. CDR3 size: 15 residues. V lost 3 bases and J lost 2, with 17 bases in between. CDR1 DFQATT and CDR2 SNEGSKA come from the germline V gene (reference sequence). The CDR3: CSASDTAYGAYEQYF. CDR3 nucleotides: TGCAGTGCTAGTGACACCGCTTATGGGGCCTACGAGCAGTACTTC.